The 30 T cell receptor beta chains below were found in one sample sequenced in a study of tumor-infiltrating lymphocytes in primary liver carcinoma. Unsorted whole blood supplied the RNA, and germline DNA was extracted too. With 500 ng total RNA as template and a constant-region primer, TCR beta cDNA was made. For TCR beta, libraries were produced by three nested multiplex PCR rounds using slightly modified ARM-PCR. With TRBV1-TRBV30 forward primers and a C-beta reverse primer, the first two PCR rounds were run for around 10 cycles each. TCRdb used MiXCR to reprocess the multiplex PCR reads, holding one entry per CDR3 protein. The sample includes some 190,000 distinct CDR3 sequences, approximately 60% seen only once; the top ten take about 70%. The specimen sequenced was peripheral blood. These receptors all stem from a man aged 40-49 years with primary liver carcinoma and hepatitis B virus infection.

Regarding this clonotype: At one boundary the junction diverges from the germline segment, which might be a read error. The CDR3 region has the DNA TGCACCAGCAGCCAAGCCATCCCAACAACTCTCGGGGAGCAGTACTTC. Its protein product is CTSSQAIPTTLGEQYF. The gene calls are TRBV4-1 and TRBJ2-7; no firm D call. CDR3 length equals 16 residues. The V gene's germline CDR1 is MGHRA and CDR2 YSYEKL.

This clonotype showed up just a few times. This may arise from a read error, as a much more abundant clone is one base away. CDR3 loop: CASSSPRGSTEAFF. The CDR3 nucleotides are TGTGCCAGCAGCTCCCCCAGGGGTAGCACTGAAGCTTTCTTT. The chain combines TRBV11-2 with TRBJ1-1; possible D gene TRBD1, 6 bases. V gave up 4 bases and J gave up 4 bases, with 13 bases separating them. The V gene's germline CDR1 is SGHAT and CDR2 FQNNGV. CDR3 size: 14 residues.

V gene TRBV30 combines with J gene TRBJ2-3; TRBD1 is a possible D gene (5 bases). This CDR3 is 12 amino acids long. With 4 bases removed from V and 4 bases from J, the gap between germline ends came to 9 bases. Germline V gene lookup returns CDR1 GTSNPN and CDR2 SVGIG (reference sequence). In DNA form, the CDR3 reads TGTGCCTGGACACTACAGGCAGATACGCAGTATTTT. Translation gives CAWTLQADTQYF. Full variable domain (missing parts from reference TRBV30 and TRBJ2-3): SQTIHQWPATLVQPVGSPLSLECTVEGTSNPNLYWYRQAAGRGLQLLFYSVGIGQISSEVPQNLSASRPQDRQFILSSKKLLLSDSGFYLCAWTLQADTQYFGPGTRLTVL.

This chain links TRBV11-2 with TRBJ2-1; 12 bases map to TRBD2. Germline V gene data show CDR1 as SGHAT and CDR2 as FQNNGV. V was clipped by 5 bases and J by 13 bases; unmatched bases: 6. This CDR3 region has 13 residues. The chain's CDR3 is CASSRTSGADQFF. As DNA, the CDR3 is TGTGCCAGCAGCAGGACTAGCGGGGCAGATCAGTTCTTC.

The CDR3, as DNA: TGTGCCAGCAGCTTGGTTGGGGCCGTAGTAGAAGACGAGCAGTACTTC. Translating gives CASSLVGAVVEDEQYF. This rearrangement joins TRBV5-6 to TRBJ2-7; D may be TRBD1 (5 bases). The CDR3 covers 16 residues. Germline CDR1 and CDR2: SGHDT and YYEEEE. Trimming cost V 0 bases and J 5 bases, with 18 bases left between them.

The chain is built from TRBV11-2 and TRBJ2-1, with a weak D call TRBD2 (5 bases). CDR3 size: 18 residues. The V end lost 3 bases, the J end lost 1 base, and 19 bases lay between the germline ends. The germline V gene encodes CDR1 SGHAT and CDR2 FQNNGV. The CDR3 DNA is TGTGCCAGCAGCTTGCTGTCGGCTAGCAGGAGTTCCTACAATGAGCAGTTCTTC. This encodes CASSLLSASRSSYNEQFF.

This clonotype was counted only a few times. The J gene is TRBJ1-2, the V gene TRBV4-1; maybe TRBD1 (6 bases). CDR1 is MGHRA, CDR2 YSYEKL, per germline. The CDR3 spans 13 residues. V shed 0 bases and J shed 6 bases, with 8 bases lying between them. This CDR3 reads CASSQEGGNGYTF. The DNA of the CDR3 is TGCGCCAGCAGCCAAGAAGGGGGAAATGGCTACACCTTC.

About this clonotype itself: At one boundary the junction diverges from the germline segment, which might be a read error. This chain uses TRBV7-8 with TRBJ2-3; D unresolved. The CDR3 length is 15 residues. The germline CDR1 and CDR2 sequences are SGHVS and FQNEAQ. The CDR3 loop is CTSTQSPMSTDTQYF. The DNA for the CDR3 is TGTACCAGCACCCAAAGTCCCATGAGCACAGATACGCAGTATTTT.

The CDR3 nucleotides are TGCAGCGTTTGGGACAGTACCTACGAGCAGTACTTC. Translation gives CSVWDSTYEQYF. The J gene is TRBJ2-7, the V gene TRBV29-1, with 7 bases matching TRBD1. Losses at the gene ends were 5 bases for V and 2 bases for J; bases not matched to a gene: 3. The germline CDR1 and CDR2 sequences are SQVTM and ANQGSEA. There are 12 residues in the CDR3.

This clonotype was found a few times. This chain joins TRBV6-1 and TRBJ1-2; D is possibly TRBD1 (5 bases). V lost 1 base, J lost 5 bases, and 14 bases lay in between. The CDR3 contains 15 residues. Germline CDR1 MNHNS, CDR2 SASEGT. The CDR3, as DNA: TGTGCCAGCAGTGAAGACCGGGACCGATCGTATGGCTACACCTTC. It is translated as CASSEDRDRSYGYTF.

About this clonotype: An end of the junction does not agree with germline; a read error may underlie this. The chain uses TRBV29-1 and TRBJ2-3; 9 bases match TRBD2. This CDR3 is 15 amino acids long. Germline V gene lookup returns CDR1 SQVTM and CDR2 ANQGSEA. CDR3 nucleotide sequence: TGCAGGGTTGAAGATCAGGAGCGGGAGGCAGATACGCAGTATTTT. Translated, it gives CRVEDQEREADTQYF.

In the case of this clonotype: One end of the junction does not line up with germline, which may come from a read error. The chain joins TRBV10-3 to TRBJ1-2; possible D gene TRBD1, 5 bases. The CDR3 extends over 13 amino acids. Germline assignment: CDR1 ENHRY and CDR2 SYGVKD. The CDR3: CGISGGGDYGYTF. In DNA, the CDR3 is TGTGGCATCAGTGGGGGGGGAGACTATGGCTACACCTTC.

This clonotype was observed a handful of times. The chain recombines TRBV6-1 with TRBJ2-1; no clear D gene. Trimming took 8 bases from V and 7 from J, leaving 12 bases between them. Germline CDR1 reads MNHNS; CDR2 reads SASEGT. This CDR3 region has 12 residues. CDR3 nucleotides: TGTGCCAGCGGCCGCGGATATAATGAGCAGTTCTTC. Its translation: CASGRGYNEQFF.

The rearrangement uses TRBV7-9 and TRBJ2-2, with TRBD1 matching over 11 bases. The V gene end was trimmed by 4 bases and the J gene end by 4 bases; junction bases not matched to a gene: 5. Germline CDR1 SEHNR, CDR2 FQNEAQ (reference sequence). This CDR3 has 16 residues. In DNA form, the CDR3 reads TGTGCCAGCAGCTCGCGGACAGGGGGCGTCACCGGGGAGCTGTTTTTT. This gives the protein CASSSRTGGVTGELFF.

This clonotype was recorded at least ten times. The genes are TRBV29-1 and TRBJ1-1; D call uncertain. Trimming stripped 3 bases from V and 5 bases from J, with 13 bases between. This CDR3 comprises 13 residues. Per germline, CDR1 SQVTM and CDR2 ANQGSEA. The CDR3 here is CSVEQQPNTEAFF. CDR3 bases: TGCAGCGTTGAGCAGCAGCCTAATACTGAAGCTTTCTTT.

V usage is TRBV5-1 and J usage is TRBJ2-1, with TRBD1 matching over 7 bases. V dropped 4 bases and J dropped 5; count of bases not matched to a gene: 9. This CDR3 comprises 15 residues. The V gene's germline CDR1 is SGHRS and CDR2 YFSETQ. The CDR3 DNA is TGCGCCAGCAGCCCCACCACGGGACAGCACAATGAGCAGTTCTTC. Translated, it gives CASSPTTGQHNEQFF.

This clonotype was counted only a few times. V is TRBV6-5 and J is TRBJ2-7; weak D call: TRBD1 (5 bases). CDR1 MNHEY and CDR2 SVGAGI come from the germline V gene. This CDR3 is 13 amino acids long. The V end was cut by 1 base, the J end by 5 bases, with 9 bases between. The CDR3 spells CASSYLRGHEQYF. The CDR3 DNA follows: TGTGCCAGCAGTTACTTAAGGGGCCACGAGCAGTACTTC.

This clonotype was seen only a few times. This chain connects TRBV29-1 to TRBJ1-2; maybe TRBD1 (5 bases). Germline assignment: CDR1 SQVTM and CDR2 ANQGSEA. The CDR3 consists of 13 residues. V dropped 7 bases and J dropped 2 bases, with 14 bases sitting between them. The CDR3 spells CSAAAGLNYGYTF. CDR3 bases: TGCAGCGCAGCGGCAGGGTTGAACTATGGCTACACCTTC.

J is TRBJ2-7 and V is TRBV4-2, with a weak D call TRBD2 (5 bases). Per the germline V gene, CDR1 is LGHNA and CDR2 is YNFKEQ. V gave up 4 bases and J gave up 1 base, with 14 bases separating them. The CDR3 consists of 15 residues. CDR3 bases: TGTGCCAGCAGCCGAGACACGGGGTGGTCCTACGAGCAGTACTTC. Translating it yields CASSRDTGWSYEQYF.

The rearrangement joins TRBV29-1 to TRBJ2-1, with D perhaps matching TRBD1 or TRBD2 (5 bases each). The CDR3 is 15 residues long. Germline-derived CDR1 and CDR2 are SQVTM and ANQGSEA. V lost 4 bases and J 4 bases, leaving 17 bases between the germline ends. The CDR3 DNA is TGCAGCGTTGGGCGAGGGGCAGGAGTTTACAATGAGCAGTTCTTC. Protein sequence: CSVGRGAGVYNEQFF.

As for this clonotype: A read error may be the cause here, since a much bigger clone is one base away. The V and J genes are TRBV11-2 and TRBJ2-3, with D hard to call. This CDR3 is 13 amino acids long. The germline gives CDR1 SGHAT, CDR2 FQNNGV. The CDR3 is CGGRSSERWTQYF. CDR3 in DNA: TGTGGCGGCAGATCGTCGGAGAGATGGACGCAGTATTTT.

With regard to this clonotype: A much larger clone is a single base away; this may be a read error. The chain employs TRBV11-2 and TRBJ2-1, with TRBD2 matching over 8 bases. The junction had 15 bases not matched to a gene; V was cut back by 8 bases and J by 9 bases. The CDR3 runs 15 residues. Germline V gene lookup returns CDR1 SGHAT and CDR2 FQNNGV. The CDR3 loop reads CASWDIGLAMGEQFF. DNA for the CDR3: TGTGCCAGCTGGGATATCGGACTAGCCATGGGTGAGCAGTTCTTC.

Worth noting for this clonotype: A read error is likely, as this CDR3 ends without the conserved phenylalanine or tryptophan. The chain combines TRBV6-5 with TRBJ2-1; weak D call: TRBD2 (6 bases). Germline loops: CDR1 MNHEY, CDR2 SVGAGI. This CDR3 spans 13 amino acids. V gave up 6 bases and J gave up 8 bases, with 14 bases separating them. The CDR3 DNA follows: TGTGCCAGCAGCAGACTAGTACGTGATGAGCAGTTCTTG. This sequence encodes CASSRLVRDEQFL.

In its sample, this clonotype was seen a few times. The rearrangement joins TRBV6-1 to TRBJ2-5; D could derive from TRBD1 or TRBD2 (5 bases each). Germline CDR1 and CDR2: MNHNS and SASEGT. The CDR3 loop spans 17 amino acids. Trimming cost V 2 bases and J 3 bases, with 19 bases left between them. The DNA of the CDR3 is TGTGCCAGCAGTGAACTAGGAGTTGGAGGCAGGGAAGAGACCCAGTACTTC. Amino acids: CASSELGVGGREETQYF.

About this clonotype: At one end the junction does not follow the germline gene, possibly because of a read error. This chain uses TRBV5-1 with TRBJ2-7, with TRBD2 identical over 9 bases. The germline CDR1 and CDR2 sequences are SGHRS and YFSETQ. The CDR3 is 13 residues long. Here the CDR3 reads CASSLAGLSQQYF. Here the CDR3 DNA reads TGCGCCAGCTCGCTAGCGGGGCTCTCTCAGCAATACTTC.

This clonotype has a single count. This may be a read error: a much more frequent sequence differs by one nucleotide. The chain's CDR3 is CASIFTGRTEAFF. The CDR3 bases are TGTGCCAGCATCTTCACAGGGAGGACTGAAGCTTTCTTT. The rearrangement links TRBV11-2 to TRBJ1-1; D possibly corresponds to TRBD1 (6 bases). Per the germline V gene, CDR1 is SGHAT and CDR2 is FQNNGV. The V gene lost 7 bases and the J gene lost 5 bases, with 14 bases spanning the gap. The CDR3 is 13 residues long.

The chain has TRBV6-1 and TRBJ2-7; 8 nucleotides match TRBD1. CDR1 and CDR2 (germline): MNHNS, SASEGT. Trimming removed 4 bases from V and 6 bases from J; junction bases left unmatched: 11. The CDR3 sequence is 15 residues long. This CDR3 is CASSGRTGPSGEQYF. In nucleotides, the CDR3 is TGTGCCAGCAGTGGAAGGACAGGGCCCTCGGGCGAGCAGTACTTC.

The chain carries TRBV29-1 and TRBJ2-3; 9 nucleotides align to TRBD2. The germline CDR1 and CDR2 sequences are SQVTM and ANQGSEA. The CDR3 totals 14 residues. Trimming removed 7 bases from V and 5 bases from J; junction bases left unmatched: 10. This CDR3 reads CSAAGGPVGDTQYF. Here the CDR3 DNA reads TGCAGCGCTGCGGGAGGGCCGGTGGGAGATACGCAGTATTTT.

Concerning this clonotype: Likely a read error: the CDR3 ends without its conserved phenylalanine or tryptophan. J is TRBJ2-2 and V is TRBV4-1; D might be TRBD2 (6 bases). The germline V gene has CDR1 MGHRA and CDR2 YSYEKL. This CDR3 has 17 residues. Trimming shortened V by 5 bases and J by 2 bases, and 18 bases separated the two germline ends. This chain's CDR3 is CASSSHPRRANTGELFS. The DNA for the CDR3 is TGCGCCAGCAGCTCCCATCCTAGGAGGGCCAACACCGGGGAGCTGTTTTCT.

There are many counts of this clonotype. The rearrangement joins TRBV4-1 to TRBJ2-2, with D perhaps TRBD2 (5 bases). The ends were cut back, 4 bases at V and 3 bases at J, with 15 bases in the middle. Germline V gene data show CDR1 as MGHRA and CDR2 as YSYEKL. The CDR3 runs 16 residues. Here the CDR3 reads CASSPEEGLDTGELFF. In nucleotides, the CDR3 is TGCGCCAGCAGCCCAGAAGAGGGTCTCGACACCGGGGAGCTGTTTTTT.